The 21 T cell receptor beta chains below all came from one sample that was sequenced in a study of Graves' ophthalmopathy and Graves' hyperthyroidism (dated by TCRdb to between 2018 and 2020). Sequencing was carried out with an Illumina HiSeq 2000. TCR beta CDR3 regions were amplified from RNA transcripts for repertoire sequencing. The first round of RT-PCR was done with HTBI primers and the Qiagen OneStep RT-PCR kit, and was followed by a second round of multiplex PCR, then size selection and purification. Clones were called with MiXCR by TCRdb after fastp trimmed the public reads at Q25, and only in-frame beta chains were retained. A single entry per CDR3 protein holds the most common genes and DNA from its merged rows. A total of about 620,000 distinct CDR3 sequences appear in this sample, approximately 22% of them only once. The ten largest clones add up to around 6.5% of the sample. Sample: peripheral blood. The receptor source for this set is a woman under 30 with stable Graves' hyperthyroidism. Some clones in this sample may be carry-over from other donors' samples. Donor details come from another sample of the same person, matched by shared clones.

This chain joins TRBV20-1 and TRBJ2-7; the match to TRBD1 covers 8 bases. CDR1 and CDR2 from the germline V gene are DFQATT and SNEGSKA (reference sequence). This CDR3 has 15 amino acids. Trimming cost V 3 bases and J 3 bases; bases outside gene matches: 10. The CDR3 bases are TGCAGTGCTAGTCCCTGGCCAGGGGGCAACTACGAGCAGTACTTC. This codes for CSASPWPGGNYEQYF.

A remark on this clonotype: Relative to the germline gene, one junction end is altered; a read error may explain this. This chain links TRBV6-1 with TRBJ2-4, with D perhaps matching TRBD1 or TRBD2 (5 bases each). Germline V gene data show CDR1 as MNHNS and CDR2 as SASEGT. There are 16 residues in the CDR3. The CDR3 is CASKGTDVLAKNIKYF. CDR3 DNA sequence: TGTGCCAGCAAAGGGACCGATGTTCTAGCCAAAAACATTAAGTACTTC.

The chain is built from TRBV5-4 and TRBJ2-6; 10 bases match TRBD1. The CDR3 totals 15 residues. In germline, CDR1 is SGHNT, CDR2 YYREEE (reference sequence). V was clipped by 3 bases and J by 11 bases; unmatched bases: 8. CDR3 sequence (DNA): TGTGCCAGCAGCTCAGGAGACAGGGGGCGCGACGTCCTGACTTTC. It translates to CASSSGDRGRDVLTF.

The sample holds many counts of this clonotype. The chain joins TRBV28 to TRBJ2-7; no firm D call. Trimming pared 5 bases from V and 5 bases from J, leaving 13 bases between. Germline lookup yields CDR1 MDHEN and CDR2 SYDVKM. The CDR3 sequence is 13 residues long. CDR3 protein: CASSAPGRNEQYF. The CDR3 nucleotides are TGTGCCAGCAGTGCCCCCGGGCGAAACGAGCAGTACTTC.

The V gene is TRBV19, the J gene TRBJ1-2; 8 bases line up with TRBD1. The CDR3 contains 14 residues. Germline loops: CDR1 LNHDA, CDR2 SQIVND (reference sequence). The ends lost 3 bases at V and 2 bases at J; junction bases unmatched: 2. CDR3 DNA: TGTGCCAGTAGTATGTGGACAGGGAACTATGGCTACACCTTC. Its translation: CASSMWTGNYGYTF. Looking up the rest from reference TRBV19 and TRBJ1-2 gives the full variable domain: DGGITQSPKYLFRKEGQNVTLSCEQNLNHDAMYWYRQDPGQGLRLIYYSQIVNDFQKGDIAEGYSVSREKKESFPLTVTSAQKNPTAFYLCASSMWTGNYGYTFGSGTRLTVV.

The sample holds a few counts of this clonotype. This CDR3 reads CASSQQGGMNTEAFF. CDR3 nucleotide sequence: TGTGCCAGCAGCCAACAGGGGGGAATGAACACTGAAGCTTTCTTT. The J gene is TRBJ1-1, the V gene TRBV7-3; 8 bases line up with TRBD1. CDR1 SGHTA and CDR2 FQGTGA come from the germline V gene. The junction had 5 bases not matched to a gene; V was cut back by 5 bases and J by 0 bases. The CDR3 has 15 amino acids.

This clonotype has only a few counts. The J gene is TRBJ1-1, the V gene TRBV6-1; no firm D call. The CDR3 has 13 amino acids. V was shortened by 2 bases and J by 4 bases, with 8 bases between the two germline ends. Germline V gives CDR1 MNHNS, CDR2 SASEGT. CDR3 in amino acids: CASSETRSTEAFF. CDR3 nucleotides: TGTGCCAGCAGTGAAACGAGGTCCACTGAAGCTTTCTTT.

The J gene is TRBJ1-2, the V gene TRBV11-2; 9 bases map to TRBD1. The CDR3 is 15 amino acids. The germline V gene has CDR1 SGHAT and CDR2 FQNNGV. The trim removed 0 bases at V and 7 bases at J, leaving 6 bases unmatched. Here the CDR3 DNA reads TGTGCCAGCAGCTTAGATATACAGGGGGCAGGTGGCTACACCTTC. It codes for CASSLDIQGAGGYTF. Drawing the rest from reference TRBV11-2 and TRBJ1-2, the complete variable domain is EAGVAQSPRYKIIEKRQSVAFWCNPISGHATLYWYQQILGQGPKLLIQFQNNGVVDDSQLPKDRFSAERLKGVDSTLKIQPAKLEDSAVYLCASSLDIQGAGGYTFGSGTRLTVV.

This clonotype was seen more than once but under ten times. J is TRBJ1-5 and V is TRBV7-9; TRBD1 is a possible D gene (5 bases). Trimming left V 5 bases short and J 6 bases short, with 11 bases between. CDR1 is SEHNR, CDR2 FQNEAQ, per germline (reference sequence). The CDR3 loop spans 13 amino acids. The CDR3 nucleotides are TGTGCCAGCAGCCAAGGAGACAGTCAGCCCCAGCATTTT. Translating gives CASSQGDSQPQHF. The full variable domain, in which reference TRBV7-9 and TRBJ1-5 provide the parts outside the CDR3, is DTGVSQNPRHKITKRGQNVTFRCDPISEHNRLYWYRQTLGQGPEFLTYFQNEAQLEKSRLLSDRFSAERPKGSFSTLEIQRTEQGDSAMYLCASSQGDSQPQHFGDGTRLSIL.

This clonotype was found a few times. The V call is TRBV5-1, the J call TRBJ1-1; TRBD1 is a possible D gene (6 bases). V was trimmed by 9 bases and J by 5 bases, leaving 20 bases between them. The CDR3 extends over 14 amino acids. CDR1 and CDR2 from the germline V gene are SGHRS and YFSETQ. The CDR3 sequence is CATWRTAVVTEAFF. The CDR3, as DNA: TGCGCCACCTGGAGGACAGCGGTTGTTACTGAAGCTTTCTTT. Full variable domain (remainder filled in from reference TRBV5-1 and TRBJ1-1): KAGVTQTPRYLIKTRGQQVTLSCSPISGHRSVSWYQQTPGQGLQFLFEYFSETQRNKGNFPGRFSGRQFSNSRSEMNVSTLELGDSALYLCATWRTAVVTEAFFGQGTRLTVV.

The V gene is TRBV27, the J gene TRBJ2-7; 10 positions match TRBD2. CDR1 MNHEY and CDR2 SMNVEV come from the germline V gene (reference sequence). V shed 0 bases, J shed 7 bases, and the junction held 9 bases outside the gene matches. The CDR3 is made up of 16 amino acids. The CDR3 reads CASSLSSGGANREQYF. The CDR3 DNA sequence: TGTGCCAGCAGTTTATCGAGCGGGGGGGCGAATCGAGAGCAGTACTTC.

This chain uses TRBV20-1 with TRBJ1-2; D gene uncertain. Looked up from germline, CDR1 is DFQATT and CDR2 is SNEGSKA (reference sequence). This CDR3 has 8 amino acids. V was shortened by 8 bases and J by 6 bases, with 4 bases between the two germline ends. The CDR3 loop is CSPNGYTF. The CDR3 DNA reads as TGCAGTCCAAATGGCTACACCTTC.

The V and J genes are TRBV30 and TRBJ2-7, with 7 bases aligning to TRBD2. There are 13 residues in the CDR3. V was pared by 4 bases and J by 1 base, with 4 bases of the junction left unmatched. From germline, CDR1 is GTSNPN and CDR2 SVGIG (reference sequence). Here the CDR3 DNA reads TGTGCCTGGAAACGGGGGGAATCCTACGAGCAGTACTTC. This codes for CAWKRGESYEQYF.

The chain employs TRBV24-1 and TRBJ1-1; D is undetermined. This CDR3 region has 15 residues. Trimming shortened V by 3 bases and J by 1 base, and 11 bases separated the two germline ends. Germline V gene data show CDR1 as KGHDR and CDR2 as SFDVKD. The CDR3 region is CATSDRRASNTEAFF. Written as DNA, the CDR3 is TGTGCCACCAGTGATAGACGCGCGTCGAACACTGAAGCTTTCTTT.

The genes are TRBV7-2 and TRBJ2-2, with 12 bases lining up with TRBD2. Trimming took 1 base from V and 3 from J; bases not matched to a gene: 6. CDR3 length equals 18 residues. Germline CDR1 and CDR2: SGHTA and FQGNSA. CDR3 DNA sequence: TGTGCCAGCAGCTTAGGGCTAGCGGGAGGGTCGGACACCGGGGAGCTGTTTTTT. Translation: CASSLGLAGGSDTGELFF.

This clonotype was observed at least ten times. This sequence joins TRBV2 and TRBJ2-5; the match to TRBD1 covers 11 bases. With V trimmed by 1 base and J by 5 bases, 3 bases remained unmatched. Germline V gene sequence: CDR1 SNHLY, CDR2 FYNNEI. This CDR3 has 15 amino acids. The CDR3 sequence is CASSEGTGGVETQYF. CDR3 DNA: TGTGCCAGCAGTGAAGGGACAGGGGGCGTGGAGACCCAGTACTTC.

At least ten counts were recorded for this clonotype. One end of the junction is discordant with germline, which a read error may explain. The chain has TRBV7-7 and TRBJ1-1; D not resolved. Looked up from germline, CDR1 is SSHAT and CDR2 is FNYEAQ (reference sequence). The CDR3 is 17 amino acids. The DNA for the CDR3 is TGTGCTAGCAGCTTAGTAACTAAAGGTCGGTTGAACACTGAAGCTTTCTTT. Protein sequence: CASSLVTKGRLNTEAFF.

The rearrangement joins TRBV6-4 to TRBJ2-6; D possibly matches TRBD1 or TRBD2 (6 bases each). This CDR3 is built from 17 residues. In germline, CDR1 is MRHNA, CDR2 SNTAGT. The ends were cut back, 6 bases at V and 3 bases at J, with 18 bases in the middle. The CDR3: CASRISWGALGANVLTF. CDR3 DNA sequence: TGTGCCAGCAGGATTTCATGGGGGGCGCTTGGGGCCAACGTCCTGACTTTC.

Comment on this clonotype: No conserved phenylalanine or tryptophan is present at the end of the CDR3, so a read error is the likely explanation. The rearrangement links TRBV6-1 to TRBJ1-5; D remains ambiguous. V lost 11 bases and J lost 3, with 11 bases in between. The CDR3 totals 12 residues. Germline CDR1 MNHNS, CDR2 SASEGT. The DNA of the CDR3 is TGTGCCTGCATGCAGCCCAATCAGCCCCAGCATGTT. Its translation: CACMQPNQPQHV.

This clonotype was recorded a few times. V is TRBV12-3 or TRBV12-4 and J is TRBJ1-2; D not certain. This CDR3 has 14 amino acids. Trimming stripped 5 bases from V and 7 bases from J, with 17 bases between. The CDR3 reads CASSPRPQGGGYTF. For the CDR3, the DNA is TGTGCCAGCAGTCCCCGGCCCCAAGGTGGTGGCTACACCTTC.

This chain links TRBV28 with TRBJ1-2; tentative D call: TRBD1 (5 bases). This CDR3 spans 15 amino acids. The germline V gene encodes CDR1 MDHEN and CDR2 SYDVKM. Trimming took off 6 bases at V and 4 bases at J, with 18 bases between the two ends. CDR3 loop: CASSAVGGMGYGYTF. The CDR3 bases are TGTGCCAGCAGCGCCGTCGGGGGAATGGGCTATGGCTACACCTTC.